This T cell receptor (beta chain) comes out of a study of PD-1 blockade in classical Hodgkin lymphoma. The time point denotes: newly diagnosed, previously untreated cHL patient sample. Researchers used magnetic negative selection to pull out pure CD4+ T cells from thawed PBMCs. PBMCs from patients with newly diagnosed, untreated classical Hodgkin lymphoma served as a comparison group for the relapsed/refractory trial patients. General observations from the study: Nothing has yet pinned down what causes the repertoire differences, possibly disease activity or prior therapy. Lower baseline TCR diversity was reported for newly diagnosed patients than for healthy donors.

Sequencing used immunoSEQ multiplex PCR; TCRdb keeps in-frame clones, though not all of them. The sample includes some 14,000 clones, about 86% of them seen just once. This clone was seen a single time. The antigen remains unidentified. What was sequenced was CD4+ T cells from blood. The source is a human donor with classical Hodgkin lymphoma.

CDR3 nucleotide sequence: TGTGCCAGCAGCCCTGACAGGGGGAGGACTGAAGCTTTCTTT. Its translation is CASSPDRGRTEAFF. The rearrangement links TRBV11-2 to TRBJ1-1, with 9 bases lining up with TRBD1. Trimming took 5 bases from V and 5 from J; bases not matched to a gene: 6. Germline V gives CDR1 SGHAT, CDR2 FQNNGV. The CDR3 loop spans 14 amino acids.